This record covers a single T cell receptor beta chain. Per individual sample, total RNA of at least 5 micrograms was extracted. Sample-barcoded 5' priming and a J-beta primer mix drove a second PCR of 7 to 11 cycles. Every molecule of cDNA carried a tag from a template-switch adaptor with 12 random nucleotides. TCRdb ran MiXCR on the 5' RACE reads and lists one entry per CDR3 protein. In the table there are hundreds of thousands of distinct CDR3 sequences, approximately 26% of which are singletons. This sample is part of a study of blood T cells in healthy people across ages. The junction had 7 bases not matched to a gene; V was cut back by 6 bases and J by 2 bases. This CDR3 comprises 15 residues. The same data also contributed to another study, on T cells of mothers and their children. Turning to that study: Reverse transcription into cDNA received all extracted RNA, at around 1.5 ug per 15 ul. Per child, 3 million or so TCR beta CDR3 reads were obtained, against over 10 million per mother.

The receptor was derived from a boy between 2 and 15 years old in good health. The sample consisted of blood. This chain joins TRBV12-3 or TRBV12-4 and TRBJ2-5, with TRBD1 matching 9 bases. The DNA of the CDR3 is TGTGCCAGCAGCCGAGGGACAGGGCCTCAAGAGACCCAGTACTTC. The encoded protein is CASSRGTGPQETQYF.